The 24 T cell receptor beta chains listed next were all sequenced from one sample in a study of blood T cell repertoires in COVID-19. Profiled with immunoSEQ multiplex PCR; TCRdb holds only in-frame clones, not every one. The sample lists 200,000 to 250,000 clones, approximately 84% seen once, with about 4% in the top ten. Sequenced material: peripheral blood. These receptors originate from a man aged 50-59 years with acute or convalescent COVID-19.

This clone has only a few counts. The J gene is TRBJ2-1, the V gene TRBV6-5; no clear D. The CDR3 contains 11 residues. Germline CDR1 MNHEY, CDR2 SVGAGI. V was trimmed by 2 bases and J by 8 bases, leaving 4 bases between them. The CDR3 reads CASSYRDEQFF. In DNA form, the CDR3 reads TGTGCCAGCAGTTACCGCGATGAGCAGTTCTTC.

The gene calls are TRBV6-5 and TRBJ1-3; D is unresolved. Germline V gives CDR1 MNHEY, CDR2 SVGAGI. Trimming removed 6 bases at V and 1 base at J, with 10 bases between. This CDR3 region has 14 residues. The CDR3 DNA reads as TGTGCCAGCAGGCCTCCGAGTTCTGGAAACACCATATATTTT. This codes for CASRPPSSGNTIYF.

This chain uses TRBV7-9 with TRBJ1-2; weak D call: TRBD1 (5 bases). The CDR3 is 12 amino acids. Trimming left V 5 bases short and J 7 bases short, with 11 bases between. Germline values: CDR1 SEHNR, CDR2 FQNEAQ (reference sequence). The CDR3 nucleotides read TGTGCCAGCAGCCAGCCGGGGGTTGGCTACACCTTC. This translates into CASSQPGVGYTF.

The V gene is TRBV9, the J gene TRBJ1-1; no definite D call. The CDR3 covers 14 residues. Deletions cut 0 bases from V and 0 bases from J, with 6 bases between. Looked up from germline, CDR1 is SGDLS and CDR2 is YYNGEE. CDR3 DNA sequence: TGTGCCAGCAGCGTAGCTATGGTGAACACTGAAGCTTTCTTT. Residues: CASSVAMVNTEAFF.

The chain's CDR3 is CASSVREGTDTQYF. CDR3 DNA sequence: TGTGCCAGCAGCGTGAGGGAAGGCACAGATACGCAGTATTTT. J is TRBJ2-3 and V is TRBV9; perhaps TRBD2 as D (5 bases). V was shortened by 2 bases and J by 1 base, with 8 bases between the two germline ends. This CDR3 has 14 residues. CDR1 and CDR2 (germline): SGDLS, YYNGEE.

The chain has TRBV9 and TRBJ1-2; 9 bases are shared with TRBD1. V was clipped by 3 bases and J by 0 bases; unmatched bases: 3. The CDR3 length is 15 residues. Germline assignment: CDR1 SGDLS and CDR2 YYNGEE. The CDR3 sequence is CASSGGQGPNYGYTF. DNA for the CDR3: TGTGCCAGCAGCGGCGGACAGGGGCCTAACTATGGCTACACCTTC.

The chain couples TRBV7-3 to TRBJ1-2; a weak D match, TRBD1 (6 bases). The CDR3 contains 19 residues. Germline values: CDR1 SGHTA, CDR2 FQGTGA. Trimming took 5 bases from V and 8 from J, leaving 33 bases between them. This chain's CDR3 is CASSPFNPTGNLAPAGYTF. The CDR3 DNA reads TGTGCCAGCAGCCCATTTAACCCCACAGGGAACTTGGCGCCCGCAGGCTACACCTTC.

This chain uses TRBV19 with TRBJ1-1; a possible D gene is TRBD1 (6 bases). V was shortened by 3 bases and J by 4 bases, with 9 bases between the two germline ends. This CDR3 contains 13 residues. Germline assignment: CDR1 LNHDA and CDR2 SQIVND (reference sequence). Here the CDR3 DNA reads TGTGCCAGTAGTATGGGGGCAGGCACTGAAGCTTTCTTT. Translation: CASSMGAGTEAFF.

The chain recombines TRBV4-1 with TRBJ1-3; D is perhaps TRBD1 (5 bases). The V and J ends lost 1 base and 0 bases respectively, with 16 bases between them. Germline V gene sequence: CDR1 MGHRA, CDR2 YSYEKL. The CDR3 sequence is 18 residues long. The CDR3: CASSQAATRAYSGNTIYF. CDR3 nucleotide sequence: TGCGCCAGCAGCCAAGCCGCGACCAGGGCGTACTCTGGAAACACCATATATTTT.

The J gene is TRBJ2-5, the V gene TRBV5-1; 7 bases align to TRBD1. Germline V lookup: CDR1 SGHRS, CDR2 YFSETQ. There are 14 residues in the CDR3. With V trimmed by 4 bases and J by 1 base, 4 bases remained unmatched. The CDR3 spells CASSVGTVQETQYF. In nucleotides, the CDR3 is TGCGCCAGCAGCGTTGGGACAGTCCAAGAGACCCAGTACTTC.

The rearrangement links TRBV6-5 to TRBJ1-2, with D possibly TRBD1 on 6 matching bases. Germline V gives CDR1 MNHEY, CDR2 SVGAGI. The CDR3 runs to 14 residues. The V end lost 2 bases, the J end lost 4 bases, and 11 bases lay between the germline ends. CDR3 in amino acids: CASSYDRGAYGYTF. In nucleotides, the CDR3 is TGTGCCAGCAGTTACGACCGGGGGGCCTATGGCTACACCTTC.

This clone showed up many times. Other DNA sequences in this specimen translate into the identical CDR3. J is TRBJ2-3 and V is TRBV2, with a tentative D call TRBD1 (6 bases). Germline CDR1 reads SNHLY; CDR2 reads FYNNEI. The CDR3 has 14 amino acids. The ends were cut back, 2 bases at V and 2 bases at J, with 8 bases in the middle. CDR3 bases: TGTGCCAGCAGTGAAAACAGGGACACAGATACGCAGTATTTT. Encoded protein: CASSENRDTDTQYF. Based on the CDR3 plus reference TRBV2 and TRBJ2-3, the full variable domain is EPEVTQTPSHQVTQMGQEVILRCVPISNHLYFYWYRQILGQKVEFLVSFYNNEISEKSEIFDDQFSVERPDGSNFTLKIRSTKLEDSAMYFCASSENRDTDTQYFGPGTRLTVL.

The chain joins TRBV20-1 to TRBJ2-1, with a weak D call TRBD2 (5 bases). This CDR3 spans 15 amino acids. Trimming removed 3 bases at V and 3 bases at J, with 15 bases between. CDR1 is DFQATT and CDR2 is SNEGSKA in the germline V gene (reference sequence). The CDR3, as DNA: TGCAGTGCTAGTTCCGGCGACTATCACTACAATGAGCAGTTCTTC. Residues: CSASSGDYHYNEQFF.

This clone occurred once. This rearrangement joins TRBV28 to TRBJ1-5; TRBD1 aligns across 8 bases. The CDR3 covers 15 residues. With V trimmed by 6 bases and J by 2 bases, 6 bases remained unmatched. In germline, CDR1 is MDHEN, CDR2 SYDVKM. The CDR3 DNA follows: TGTGCCAGCAGGCCGACAGGGGTAGGCAATCAGCCCCAGCATTTT. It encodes CASRPTGVGNQPQHF.

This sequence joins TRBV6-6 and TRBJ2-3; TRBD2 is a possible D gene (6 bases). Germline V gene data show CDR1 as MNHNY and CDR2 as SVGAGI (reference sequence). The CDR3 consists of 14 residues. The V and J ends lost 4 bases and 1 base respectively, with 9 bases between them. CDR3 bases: TGTGCCAGCAGTTTGGGACTCCGCACAGATACGCAGTATTTT. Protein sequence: CASSLGLRTDTQYF.

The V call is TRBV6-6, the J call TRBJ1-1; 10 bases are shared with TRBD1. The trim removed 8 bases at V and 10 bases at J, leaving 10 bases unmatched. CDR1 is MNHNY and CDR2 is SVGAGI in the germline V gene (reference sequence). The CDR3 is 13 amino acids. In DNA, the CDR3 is TGTGCCAGCGAGATCGGGACAGGGGTTTTAGCTTTCTTT. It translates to CASEIGTGVLAFF.

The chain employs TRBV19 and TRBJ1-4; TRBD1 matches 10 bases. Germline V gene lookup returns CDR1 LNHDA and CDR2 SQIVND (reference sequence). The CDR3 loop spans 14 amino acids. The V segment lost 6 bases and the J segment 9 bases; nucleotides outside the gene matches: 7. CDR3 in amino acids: CASSKTGGAKKLFF. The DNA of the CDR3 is TGTGCCAGTAGCAAGACAGGGGGCGCGAAAAAACTGTTTTTT. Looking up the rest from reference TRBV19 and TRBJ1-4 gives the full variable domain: DGGITQSPKYLFRKEGQNVTLSCEQNLNHDAMYWYRQDPGQGLRLIYYSQIVNDFQKGDIAEGYSVSREKKESFPLTVTSAQKNPTAFYLCASSKTGGAKKLFFGSGTQLSVL.

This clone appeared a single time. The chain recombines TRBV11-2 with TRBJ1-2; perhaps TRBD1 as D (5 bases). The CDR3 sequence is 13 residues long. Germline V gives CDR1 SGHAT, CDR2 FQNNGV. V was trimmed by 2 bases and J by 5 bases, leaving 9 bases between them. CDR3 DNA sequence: TGTGCCAGCAGCTTATTGGAGGGGTATGGCTACACCTTC. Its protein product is CASSLLEGYGYTF.

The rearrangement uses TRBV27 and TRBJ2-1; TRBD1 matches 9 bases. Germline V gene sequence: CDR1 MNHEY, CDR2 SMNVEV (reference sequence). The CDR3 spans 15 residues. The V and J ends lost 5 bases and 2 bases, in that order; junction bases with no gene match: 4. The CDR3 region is CASSPGQGAYNEQFF. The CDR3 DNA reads TGTGCCAGCAGTCCGGGACAGGGCGCCTACAATGAGCAGTTCTTC.

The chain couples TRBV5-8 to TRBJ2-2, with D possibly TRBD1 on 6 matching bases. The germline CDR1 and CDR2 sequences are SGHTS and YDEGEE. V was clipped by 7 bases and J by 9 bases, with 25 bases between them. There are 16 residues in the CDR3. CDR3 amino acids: CASEPGQVGILRELFF. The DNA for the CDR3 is TGTGCCAGCGAACCGGGACAAGTGGGGATTTTGAGGGAGCTGTTTTTT.

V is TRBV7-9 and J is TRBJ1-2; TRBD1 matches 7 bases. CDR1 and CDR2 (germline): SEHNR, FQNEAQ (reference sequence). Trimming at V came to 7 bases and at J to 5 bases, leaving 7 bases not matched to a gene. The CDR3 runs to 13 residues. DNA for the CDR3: TGTGCCAGCAACCTTGGACAGGCTTATGGCTACACCTTC. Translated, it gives CASNLGQAYGYTF.

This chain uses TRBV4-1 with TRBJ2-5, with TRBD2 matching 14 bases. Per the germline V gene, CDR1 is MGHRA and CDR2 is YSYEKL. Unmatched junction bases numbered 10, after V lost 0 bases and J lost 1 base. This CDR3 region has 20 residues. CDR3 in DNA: TGCGCCAGCAGCCAAGAATGGGGACTAGCGGGAGTCCCGGCCCAAGAGACCCAGTACTTC. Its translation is CASSQEWGLAGVPAQETQYF.

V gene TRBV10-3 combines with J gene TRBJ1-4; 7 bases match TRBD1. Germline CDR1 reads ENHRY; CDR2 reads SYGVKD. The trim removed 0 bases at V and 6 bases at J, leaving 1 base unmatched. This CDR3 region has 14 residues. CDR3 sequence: CAISESTGYEKLFF. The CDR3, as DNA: TGTGCCATCAGTGAGTCGACAGGGTATGAAAAACTGTTTTTT.

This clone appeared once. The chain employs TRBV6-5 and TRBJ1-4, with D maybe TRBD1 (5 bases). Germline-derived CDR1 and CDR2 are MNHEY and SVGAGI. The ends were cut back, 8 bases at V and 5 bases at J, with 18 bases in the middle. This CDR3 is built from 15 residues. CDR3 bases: TGTGCCAGCTTTCCTGCACAGGCGATAAATGAAAAACTGTTTTTT. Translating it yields CASFPAQAINEKLFF.